The 2 T cell receptor beta chains below come from one sample, sequenced in a study of blood T cell repertoires in COVID-19. Sequencing used immunoSEQ multiplex PCR; TCRdb keeps in-frame clones, though not all of them. This sample has 300,000 to 400,000 clones, with approximately 87% found just once. Specimen: PBMCs or T cells enriched from blood (not recorded which). Receptors were obtained from a young woman with acute COVID-19.

J is TRBJ1-1 and V is TRBV7-3; no clear D gene. V lost 2 bases, J lost 1 base, and 5 bases lay in between. The length of the CDR3 is 13 residues. From germline, CDR1 is SGHTA and CDR2 FQGTGA. The CDR3: CASSLRGNTEAFF. For the CDR3, the DNA is TGTGCCAGCAGCTTACGGGGGAACACTGAAGCTTTCTTT.

The gene calls are TRBV19 and TRBJ1-2; possibly TRBD1 for D (6 bases). CDR1 and CDR2 from the germline V gene are LNHDA and SQIVND (reference sequence). V lost 9 bases and J 5 bases, leaving 22 bases between the germline ends. The CDR3 length is 15 residues. The CDR3 loop reads CARTRNRELTYGYTF. The DNA of the CDR3 is TGTGCCAGAACCCGGAACAGGGAACTCACGTATGGCTACACCTTC.